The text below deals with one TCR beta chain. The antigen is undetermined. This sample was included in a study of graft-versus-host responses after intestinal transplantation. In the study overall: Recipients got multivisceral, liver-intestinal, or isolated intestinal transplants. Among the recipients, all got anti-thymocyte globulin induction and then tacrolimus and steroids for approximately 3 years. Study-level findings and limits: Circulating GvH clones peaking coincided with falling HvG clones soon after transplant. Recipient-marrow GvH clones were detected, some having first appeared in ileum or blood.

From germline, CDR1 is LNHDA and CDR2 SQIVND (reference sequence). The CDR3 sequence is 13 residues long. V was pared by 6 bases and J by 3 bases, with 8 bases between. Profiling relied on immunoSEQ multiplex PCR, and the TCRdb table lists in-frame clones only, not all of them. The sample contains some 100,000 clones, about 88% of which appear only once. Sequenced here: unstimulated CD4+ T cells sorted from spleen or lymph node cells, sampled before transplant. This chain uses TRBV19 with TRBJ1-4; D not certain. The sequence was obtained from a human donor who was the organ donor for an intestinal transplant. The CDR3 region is CASRDGSNEKLFF. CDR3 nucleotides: TGTGCCAGTAGGGACGGCTCTAATGAAAAACTGTTTTTT.